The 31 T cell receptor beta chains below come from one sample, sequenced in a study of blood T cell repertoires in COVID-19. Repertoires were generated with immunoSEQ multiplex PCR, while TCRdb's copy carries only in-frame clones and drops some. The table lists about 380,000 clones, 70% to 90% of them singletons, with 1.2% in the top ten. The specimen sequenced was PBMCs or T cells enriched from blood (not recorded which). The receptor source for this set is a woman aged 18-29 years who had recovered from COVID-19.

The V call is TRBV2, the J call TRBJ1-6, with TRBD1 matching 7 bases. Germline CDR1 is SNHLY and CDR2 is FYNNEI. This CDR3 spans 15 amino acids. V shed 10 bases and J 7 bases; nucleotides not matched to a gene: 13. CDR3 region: CATSVSGQPNSPLHF. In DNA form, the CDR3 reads TGTGCCACGTCAGTATCGGGACAGCCCAATTCACCCCTCCACTTT. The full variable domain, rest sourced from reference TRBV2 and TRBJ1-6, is EPEVTQTPSHQVTQMGQEVILRCVPISNHLYFYWYRQILGQKVEFLVSFYNNEISEKSEIFDDQFSVERPDGSNFTLKIRSTKLEDSAMYFCATSVSGQPNSPLHFGNGTRLTVT.

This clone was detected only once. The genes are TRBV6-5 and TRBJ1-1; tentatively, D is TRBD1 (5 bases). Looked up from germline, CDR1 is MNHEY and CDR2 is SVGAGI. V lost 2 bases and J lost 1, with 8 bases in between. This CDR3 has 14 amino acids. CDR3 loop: CASSYTTENTEAFF. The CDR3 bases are TGTGCCAGCAGTTACACGACAGAGAACACTGAAGCTTTCTTT.

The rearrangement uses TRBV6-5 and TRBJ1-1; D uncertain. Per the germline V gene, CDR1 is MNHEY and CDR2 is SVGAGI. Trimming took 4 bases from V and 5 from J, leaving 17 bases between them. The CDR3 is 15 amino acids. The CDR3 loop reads CASSSAAEGGTEAFF. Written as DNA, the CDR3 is TGTGCCAGCAGTTCAGCCGCGGAGGGAGGGACTGAAGCTTTCTTT.

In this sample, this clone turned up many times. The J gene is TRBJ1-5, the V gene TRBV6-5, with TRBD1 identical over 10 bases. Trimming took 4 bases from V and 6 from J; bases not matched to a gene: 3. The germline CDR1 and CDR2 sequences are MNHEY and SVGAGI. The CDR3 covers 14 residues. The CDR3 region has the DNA TGTGCCAGCAGTTCGGGACAGGGGACTCAGCCCCAGCATTTT. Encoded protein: CASSSGQGTQPQHF.

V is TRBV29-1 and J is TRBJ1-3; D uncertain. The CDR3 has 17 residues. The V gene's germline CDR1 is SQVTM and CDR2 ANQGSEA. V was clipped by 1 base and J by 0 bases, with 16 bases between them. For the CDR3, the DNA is TGCAGCGTTGAAGTCCTCAACGGGTTCTCCTCTGGAAACACCATATATTTT. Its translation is CSVEVLNGFSSGNTIYF.

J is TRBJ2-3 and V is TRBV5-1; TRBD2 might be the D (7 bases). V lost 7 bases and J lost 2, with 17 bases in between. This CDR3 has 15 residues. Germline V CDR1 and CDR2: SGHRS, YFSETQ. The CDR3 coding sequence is TGCGCCAGCGGGGGGGCTCTCGCCGCCACAGATACGCAGTATTTT. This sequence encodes CASGGALAATDTQYF. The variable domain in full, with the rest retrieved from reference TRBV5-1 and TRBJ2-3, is KAGVTQTPRYLIKTRGQQVTLSCSPISGHRSVSWYQQTPGQGLQFLFEYFSETQRNKGNFPGRFSGRQFSNSRSEMNVSTLELGDSALYLCASGGALAATDTQYFGPGTRLTVL.

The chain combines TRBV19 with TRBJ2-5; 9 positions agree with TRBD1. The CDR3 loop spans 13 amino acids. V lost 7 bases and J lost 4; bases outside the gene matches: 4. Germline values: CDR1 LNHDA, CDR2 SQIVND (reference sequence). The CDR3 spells CASMPGQGETQYF. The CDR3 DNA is TGTGCCAGTATGCCGGGACAGGGAGAGACCCAGTACTTC.

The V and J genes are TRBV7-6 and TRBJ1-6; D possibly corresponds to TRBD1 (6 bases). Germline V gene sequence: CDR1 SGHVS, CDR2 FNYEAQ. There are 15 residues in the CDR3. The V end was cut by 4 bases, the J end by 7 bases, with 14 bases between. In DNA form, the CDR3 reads TGTGCCAGCAGCTCTCAACAGGGTGCGAATTCACCCCTCCACTTT. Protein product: CASSSQQGANSPLHF.

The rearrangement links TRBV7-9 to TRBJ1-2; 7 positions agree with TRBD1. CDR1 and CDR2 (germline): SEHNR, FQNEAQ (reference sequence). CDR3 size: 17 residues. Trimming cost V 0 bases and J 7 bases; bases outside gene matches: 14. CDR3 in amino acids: CASSLAGGARQSGGYTF. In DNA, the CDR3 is TGTGCCAGCAGCTTAGCAGGGGGCGCGAGACAAAGCGGTGGCTACACCTTC.

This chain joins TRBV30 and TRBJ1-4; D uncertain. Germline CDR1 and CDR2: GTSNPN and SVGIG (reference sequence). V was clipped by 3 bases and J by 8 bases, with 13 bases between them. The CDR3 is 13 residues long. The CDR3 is CAWRARRGEKLFF. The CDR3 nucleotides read TGTGCCTGGAGGGCTCGACGAGGGGAAAAACTGTTTTTT.

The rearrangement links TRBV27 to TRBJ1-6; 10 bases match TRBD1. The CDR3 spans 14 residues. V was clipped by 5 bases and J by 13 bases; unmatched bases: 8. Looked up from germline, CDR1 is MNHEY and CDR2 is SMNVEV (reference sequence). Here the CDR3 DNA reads TGTGCCAGCAGTACCGACAGGGGGCGCGGTCCCCTCCACTTT. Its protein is CASSTDRGRGPLHF.

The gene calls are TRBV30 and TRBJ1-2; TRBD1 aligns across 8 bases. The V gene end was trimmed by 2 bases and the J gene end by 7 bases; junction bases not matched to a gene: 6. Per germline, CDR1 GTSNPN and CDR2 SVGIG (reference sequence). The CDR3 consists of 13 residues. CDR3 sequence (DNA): TGTGCCTGGAGTAATCAGGGGGCCTCTGGCTACACCTTC. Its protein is CAWSNQGASGYTF.

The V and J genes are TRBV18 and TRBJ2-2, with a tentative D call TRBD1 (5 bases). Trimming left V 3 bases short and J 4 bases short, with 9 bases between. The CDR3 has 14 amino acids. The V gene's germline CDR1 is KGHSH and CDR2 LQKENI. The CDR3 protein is CASSPRQTTGELFF. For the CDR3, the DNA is TGTGCCAGCTCACCTAGACAGACCACCGGGGAGCTGTTTTTT.

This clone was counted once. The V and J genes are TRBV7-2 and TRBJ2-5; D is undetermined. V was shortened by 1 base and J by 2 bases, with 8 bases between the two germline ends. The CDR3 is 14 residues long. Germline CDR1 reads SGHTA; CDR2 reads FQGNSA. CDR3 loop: CASSLVGKQETQYF. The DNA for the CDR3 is TGTGCCAGCAGCTTAGTGGGCAAGCAAGAGACCCAGTACTTC.

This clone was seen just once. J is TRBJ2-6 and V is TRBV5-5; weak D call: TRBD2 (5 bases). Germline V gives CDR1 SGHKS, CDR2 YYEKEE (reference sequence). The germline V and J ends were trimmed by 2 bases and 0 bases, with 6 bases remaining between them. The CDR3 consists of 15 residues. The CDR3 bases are TGTGCCAGCAGCTTAGGGAGCTCTGGGGCCAACGTCCTGACTTTC. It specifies CASSLGSSGANVLTF.

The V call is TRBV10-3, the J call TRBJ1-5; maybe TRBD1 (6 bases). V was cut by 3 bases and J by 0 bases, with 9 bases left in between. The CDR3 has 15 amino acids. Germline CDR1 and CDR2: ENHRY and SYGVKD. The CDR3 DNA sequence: TGTGCCATCAGTGACCGGACAGATAGCAATCAGCCCCAGCATTTT. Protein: CAISDRTDSNQPQHF.

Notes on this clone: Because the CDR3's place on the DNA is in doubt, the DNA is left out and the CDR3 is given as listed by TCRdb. CDR3: CASSILATTGTSGGGNEQFF. The J gene is TRBJ2-1, the V gene TRBV19; the table's D call, TRBD2, has no DNA check behind it. Germline assignment: CDR1 LNHDA and CDR2 SQIVND (reference sequence). Counting both end residues, the CDR3 totals 20 amino acids.

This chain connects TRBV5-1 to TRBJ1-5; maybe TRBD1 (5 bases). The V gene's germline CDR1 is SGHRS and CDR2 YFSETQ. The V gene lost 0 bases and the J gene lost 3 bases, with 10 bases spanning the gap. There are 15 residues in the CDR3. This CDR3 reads CASSLGGGSNQPQHF. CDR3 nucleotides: TGCGCCAGCAGCTTGGGCGGGGGTTCCAATCAGCCCCAGCATTTT.

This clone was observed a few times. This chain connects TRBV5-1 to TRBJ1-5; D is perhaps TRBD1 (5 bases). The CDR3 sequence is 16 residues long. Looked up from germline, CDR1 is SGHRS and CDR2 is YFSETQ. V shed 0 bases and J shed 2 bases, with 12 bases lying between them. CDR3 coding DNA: TGCGCCAGCAGCTTGGAGGCGCTCAGGGGCAATCAGCCCCAGCATTTT. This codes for CASSLEALRGNQPQHF.

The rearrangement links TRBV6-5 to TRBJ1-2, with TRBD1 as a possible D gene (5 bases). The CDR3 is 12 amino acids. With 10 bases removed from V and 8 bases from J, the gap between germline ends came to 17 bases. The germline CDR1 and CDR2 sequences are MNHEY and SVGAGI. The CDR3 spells CATSSAGLGYTF. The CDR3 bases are TGTGCCACCTCTTCTGCAGGGCTCGGCTACACCTTC.

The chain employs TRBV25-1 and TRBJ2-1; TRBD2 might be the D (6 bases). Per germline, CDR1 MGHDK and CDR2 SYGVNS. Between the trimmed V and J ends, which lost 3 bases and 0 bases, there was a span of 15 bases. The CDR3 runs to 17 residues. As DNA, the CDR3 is TGTGCCAGCAGTGAGTCCGGTAGCGGTAGCTCCTACAATGAGCAGTTCTTC. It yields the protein CASSESGSGSSYNEQFF.

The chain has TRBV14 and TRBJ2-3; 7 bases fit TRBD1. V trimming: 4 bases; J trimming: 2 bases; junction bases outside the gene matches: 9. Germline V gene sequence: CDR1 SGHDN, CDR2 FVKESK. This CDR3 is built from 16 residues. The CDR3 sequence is CASSLGQKLLTDTQYF. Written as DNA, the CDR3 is TGTGCCAGCAGCCTGGGACAGAAGCTTCTCACAGATACGCAGTATTTT.

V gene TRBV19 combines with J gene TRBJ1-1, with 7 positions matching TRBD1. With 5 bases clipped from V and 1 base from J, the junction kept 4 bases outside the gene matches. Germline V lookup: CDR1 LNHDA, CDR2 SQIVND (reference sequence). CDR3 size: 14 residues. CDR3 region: CASSEAGGNTEAFF. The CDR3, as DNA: TGTGCCAGTAGTGAGGCAGGGGGGAACACTGAAGCTTTCTTT. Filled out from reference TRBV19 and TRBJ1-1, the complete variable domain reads DGGITQSPKYLFRKEGQNVTLSCEQNLNHDAMYWYRQDPGQGLRLIYYSQIVNDFQKGDIAEGYSVSREKKESFPLTVTSAQKNPTAFYLCASSEAGGNTEAFFGQGTRLTVV.

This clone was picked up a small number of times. The CDR3 loop reads CASSRDRVSSEAFF. CDR3 DNA: TGTGCCAGCAGCCGGGACAGGGTGTCCTCTGAAGCTTTCTTT. This chain joins TRBV5-4 and TRBJ1-1, with 9 bases lining up with TRBD1. CDR1 is SGHNT, CDR2 YYREEE, per germline (reference sequence). The CDR3 contains 14 residues. The V and J ends lost 4 bases and 6 bases, in that order; junction bases with no gene match: 7.

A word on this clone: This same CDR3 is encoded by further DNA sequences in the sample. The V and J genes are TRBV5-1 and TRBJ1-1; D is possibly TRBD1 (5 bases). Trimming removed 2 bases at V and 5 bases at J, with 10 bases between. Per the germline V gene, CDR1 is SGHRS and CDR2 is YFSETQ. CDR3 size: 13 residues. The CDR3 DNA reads TGCGCCAGCAGCTTCGGCGGGGGGACTGAAGCTTTCTTT. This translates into CASSFGGGTEAFF.

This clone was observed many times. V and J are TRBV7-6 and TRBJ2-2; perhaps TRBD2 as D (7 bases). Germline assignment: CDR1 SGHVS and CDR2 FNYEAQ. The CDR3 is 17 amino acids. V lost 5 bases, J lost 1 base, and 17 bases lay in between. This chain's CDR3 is CASSHPWGGQNTGELFF. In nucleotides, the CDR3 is TGTGCCAGCAGCCACCCTTGGGGGGGCCAGAACACCGGGGAGCTGTTTTTT.

The CDR3 DNA is TGTGCCAGTACCGGACTAAGCGAGCAGTTCTTC. Its protein product is CASTGLSEQFF. The J gene is TRBJ2-1, the V gene TRBV19, with D possibly matching TRBD2 (6 bases). Per germline, CDR1 LNHDA and CDR2 SQIVND (reference sequence). The CDR3 is 11 residues long. With 7 bases removed from V and 10 bases from J, the gap between germline ends came to 11 bases.

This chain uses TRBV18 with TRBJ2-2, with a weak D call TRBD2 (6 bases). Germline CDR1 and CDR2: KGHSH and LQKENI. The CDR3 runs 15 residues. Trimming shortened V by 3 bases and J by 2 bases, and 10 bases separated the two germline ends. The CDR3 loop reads CASSPGTVNTGELFF. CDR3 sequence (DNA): TGTGCCAGCTCACCTGGGACTGTAAACACCGGGGAGCTGTTTTTT.

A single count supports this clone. The CDR3 region is CASSQEGQNYGYTF. The CDR3 DNA reads TGTGCCAGCAGCCAAGAAGGACAGAACTATGGCTACACCTTC. The V gene is TRBV14, the J gene TRBJ1-2; a weak D match, TRBD1 (6 bases). The CDR3 has 14 residues. V lost 0 bases and J 2 bases, leaving 7 bases between the germline ends. CDR1 is SGHDN and CDR2 is FVKESK in the germline V gene.

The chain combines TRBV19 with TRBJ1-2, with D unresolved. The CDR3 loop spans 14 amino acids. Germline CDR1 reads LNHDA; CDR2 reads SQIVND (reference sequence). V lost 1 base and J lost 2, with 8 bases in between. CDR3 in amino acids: CASSIVAGNYGYTF. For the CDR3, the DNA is TGTGCCAGTAGTATAGTTGCGGGGAACTATGGCTACACCTTC.

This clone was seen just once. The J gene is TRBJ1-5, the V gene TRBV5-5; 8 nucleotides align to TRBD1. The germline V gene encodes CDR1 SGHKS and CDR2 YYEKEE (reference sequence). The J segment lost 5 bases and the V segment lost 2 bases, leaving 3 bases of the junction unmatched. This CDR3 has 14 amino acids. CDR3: CASSFTGGDQPQHF. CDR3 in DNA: TGTGCCAGCAGCTTTACAGGGGGGGATCAGCCCCAGCATTTT.